Following are 4 T cell receptor beta chains from one sample sequenced in a study of T cells after yellow fever vaccination. TCRdb independently ran MiXCR on the 5' RACE reads; one entry per CDR3 protein. The data hold 200,000 to 250,000 distinct CDR3 sequences, with approximately 3.3% observed a single time. This specimen was CD4+ T cells sorted from PBMCs, taken 10 days after the yellow fever booster vaccination. These receptors came from a man younger than 30 who received the YFV17D yellow fever vaccine.

There are a few counts of this clonotype. The rearrangement links TRBV28 to TRBJ1-5, with TRBD1 matching over 8 bases. CDR1 and CDR2 (germline): MDHEN, SYDVKM. V was clipped by 7 bases and J by 7 bases; unmatched bases: 6. The CDR3 is 13 residues long. The CDR3 DNA reads TGTGCCAGCATGCCCAGGGGGCGGCAGCCCCAGCATTTT. Translated: CASMPRGRQPQHF.

This clonotype was detected ten times or more. This rearrangement joins TRBV5-1 to TRBJ1-4, with D unresolved. This CDR3 comprises 13 residues. Germline V gene lookup returns CDR1 SGHRS and CDR2 YFSETQ. With 7 bases removed from V and 0 bases from J, the gap between germline ends came to 7 bases. The CDR3: CASCAATNEKLFF. The CDR3 coding sequence is TGCGCCAGCTGTGCTGCAACTAATGAAAAACTGTTTTTT.

The sample holds a few counts of this clonotype. The chain combines TRBV27 with TRBJ2-5; D remains unclear. V dropped 6 bases and J dropped 7 bases, with 18 bases sitting between them. Germline V CDR1 and CDR2: MNHEY, SMNVEV (reference sequence). The CDR3 consists of 14 residues. The CDR3 protein is CASSRVPAWGTQYF. For the CDR3, the DNA is TGTGCCAGCAGCCGGGTCCCTGCGTGGGGGACCCAGTACTTC.

At least ten counts were recorded for this clonotype. The V and J genes are TRBV7-9 and TRBJ2-2; D may be TRBD1 (6 bases). Germline V gene sequence: CDR1 SEHNR, CDR2 FQNEAQ (reference sequence). The germline V and J ends were trimmed by 5 bases and 5 bases, with 15 bases remaining between them. The CDR3 is 15 amino acids. The CDR3 loop is CASSQRTDPTGELFF. Written as DNA, the CDR3 is TGTGCCAGCAGCCAACGGACAGATCCAACCGGGGAGCTGTTTTTT. The entire variable domain, with the rest obtained from reference TRBV7-9 and TRBJ2-2, is as follows: DTGVSQNPRHKITKRGQNVTFRCDPISEHNRLYWYRQTLGQGPEFLTYFQNEAQLEKSRLLSDRFSAERPKGSFSTLEIQRTEQGDSAMYLCASSQRTDPTGELFFGEGSRLTVL.